This T cell receptor (beta chain) is drawn from a study of OX40 agonist ivuxolimab in advanced cancers. Trimming removed 5 bases at V and 8 bases at J, with 24 bases between. Germline-derived CDR1 and CDR2 are GTSNPN and SVGIG (reference sequence). The CDR3 sequence is 15 residues long. Produced via immunoSEQ multiplex PCR; TCRdb's table is partial and in-frame only. The sample holds tens of thousands of clones, around 90% seen once. This TCR was sampled from an adult with an advanced solid tumor such as melanoma, head and neck, liver or kidney cancer. The material sequenced was CD4+ or CD8+ T cells sorted from blood, taken in a trial of the OX40 agonist ivuxolimab. The chain uses TRBV30 and TRBJ1-2, with D tentatively TRBD1 (5 bases). CDR3 nucleotides: TGTGCCTGGCGCCTCGGCGGGGCGGAGATGAGAGGCTACACCTTC. Translation: CAWRLGGAEMRGYTF.